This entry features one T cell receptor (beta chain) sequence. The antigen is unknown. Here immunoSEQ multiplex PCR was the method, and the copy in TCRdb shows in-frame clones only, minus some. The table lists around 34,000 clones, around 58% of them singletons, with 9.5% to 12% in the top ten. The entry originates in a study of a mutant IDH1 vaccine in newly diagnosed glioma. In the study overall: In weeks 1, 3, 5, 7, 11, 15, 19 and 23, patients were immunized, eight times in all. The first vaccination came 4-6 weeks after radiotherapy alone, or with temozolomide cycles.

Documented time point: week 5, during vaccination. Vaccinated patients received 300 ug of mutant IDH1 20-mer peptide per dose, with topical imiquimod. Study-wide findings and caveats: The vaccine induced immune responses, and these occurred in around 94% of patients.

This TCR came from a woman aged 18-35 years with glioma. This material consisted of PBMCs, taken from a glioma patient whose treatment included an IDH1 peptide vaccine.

The CDR3 DNA is TGTGCCAGCACCACCCAGGCCGGCTCTGGCTACACCTTC. Translated, it gives CASTTQAGSGYTF. This chain links TRBV27 with TRBJ1-2; D remains unclear. This CDR3 is built from 13 residues. Germline CDR1 and CDR2: MNHEY and SMNVEV (reference sequence). The germline V and J ends were trimmed by 7 bases and 7 bases, with 16 bases remaining between them.